Following are 5 T cell receptor beta chains from one sample sequenced in a study of STAT5B mutations in CD4+ large granular lymphocyte leukemia. Sequenced by immunoSEQ multiplex PCR; TCRdb stores in-frame clones only, minus some. The table includes thousands of clones, 76% detected once. Sequenced material: PBMCs. The receptors originated from a woman between 55 and 75 years old with CD4+ T-cell large granular lymphocyte leukemia.

The chain joins TRBV23-1 to TRBJ1-1, with 7 nucleotides matching TRBD1. Being an ORF, TRBV23-1 has a function that is uncertain. The CDR3 length is 17 residues. Unmatched junction bases numbered 16, after V lost 4 bases and J lost 5 bases. The CDR3 sequence: CASSLNRRDRRDTEAFF. CDR3 bases: TGCGCCAGCAGTCTCAATCGTAGGGACAGAAGGGATACTGAAGCTTTCTTT.

This clone was found a few times. The J gene is TRBJ1-5, the V gene TRBV9; perhaps TRBD1 as D (5 bases). Trimming removed 4 bases from V and 7 bases from J, with 12 bases in between. The length of the CDR3 is 13 residues. The germline gives CDR1 SGDLS, CDR2 YYNGEE. The CDR3 region is CASSTQGYQPQHF. The CDR3 nucleotides read TGTGCCAGCAGCACCCAGGGTTACCAGCCCCAGCATTTT. The full variable domain, rest sourced from reference TRBV9 and TRBJ1-5, is DSGVTQTPKHLITATGQRVTLRCSPRSGDLSVYWYQQSLDQGLQFLIQYYNGEERAKGNILERFSAQQFPDLHSELNLSSLELGDSALYFCASSTQGYQPQHFGDGTRLSIL.

This chain joins TRBV7-2 and TRBJ2-5; D may be TRBD1 or TRBD2 (6 bases each). Germline loops: CDR1 SGHTA, CDR2 FQGNSA. This CDR3 is 13 amino acids long. V was shortened by 5 bases and J by 1 base, with 8 bases between the two germline ends. The CDR3 here is CASSGGPQETQYF. For the CDR3, the DNA is TGTGCCAGCAGCGGGGGGCCCCAAGAGACCCAGTACTTC.

The chain employs TRBV7-7 and TRBJ2-1, with 7 nucleotides matching TRBD2. The trim removed 1 base at V and 7 bases at J, leaving 7 bases unmatched. The CDR3 runs to 15 residues. Germline CDR1 reads SSHAT; CDR2 reads FNYEAQ (reference sequence). CDR3 protein: CASSLGVGGHNEQFF. CDR3 nucleotide sequence: TGTGCCAGCAGCTTAGGGGTGGGAGGGCATAATGAGCAGTTCTTC.

V gene TRBV6-5 combines with J gene TRBJ1-4; no definite D call. Germline V gene lookup returns CDR1 MNHEY and CDR2 SVGAGI. The CDR3 length is 15 residues. V lost 6 bases and J 0 bases, leaving 11 bases between the germline ends. CDR3 nucleotides: TGTGCCAGCAGCTCTGAAGGCACAACTAATGAAAAACTGTTTTTT. This codes for CASSSEGTTNEKLFF.